Each of the 15 T cell receptor beta chains below was sequenced from the same sample in a study of T cells after yellow fever vaccination. TCRdb recomputed calls from the 5' RACE reads with MiXCR, one row per CDR3 protein. The sample has about 320,000 distinct CDR3 sequences; 3.5% to 4.5% are singletons. Sample: PBMCs, taken 15 days after the yellow fever booster vaccination. The receptors were gathered from a young man who received the YFV17D yellow fever vaccine.

This clonotype was observed a few times. The rearrangement uses TRBV3-1 and TRBJ2-1, with 7 nucleotides matching TRBD2. Germline-derived CDR1 and CDR2 are LGHDT and YNNKEL (reference sequence). Unmatched junction bases numbered 12, after V lost 4 bases and J lost 6 bases. This CDR3 contains 16 residues. CDR3 region: CASSLSGAPAGNEQFF. As DNA, the CDR3 is TGTGCCAGCAGCCTCAGCGGGGCCCCCGCTGGCAATGAGCAGTTCTTC.

This clonotype has only a few counts. V usage is TRBV10-3 and J usage is TRBJ2-7; D is unresolved. Germline CDR1 and CDR2: ENHRY and SYGVKD. CDR3 length equals 13 residues. The V gene lost 0 bases and the J gene lost 7 bases, with 10 bases spanning the gap. The CDR3 sequence: CAISESLGWEQYV. The CDR3 DNA is TGTGCCATCAGTGAGTCTCTAGGGTGGGAGCAGTACGTC.

This clonotype has at least ten counts. V gene TRBV5-1 combines with J gene TRBJ1-1; 10 bases fit TRBD1. The CDR3 has 13 amino acids. V lost 5 bases and J lost 6; bases outside the gene matches: 4. Per the germline V gene, CDR1 is SGHRS and CDR2 is YFSETQ. The CDR3 is CASSRDRGSEAFF. The CDR3 nucleotides read TGCGCCAGCAGTAGGGACAGGGGCTCTGAAGCTTTCTTT. Drawing the rest from reference TRBV5-1 and TRBJ1-1, the complete variable domain is KAGVTQTPRYLIKTRGQQVTLSCSPISGHRSVSWYQQTPGQGLQFLFEYFSETQRNKGNFPGRFSGRQFSNSRSEMNVSTLELGDSALYLCASSRDRGSEAFFGQGTRLTVV.

The gene calls are TRBV29-1 and TRBJ2-3; 12 bases agree with TRBD2. Germline V CDR1 and CDR2: SQVTM, ANQGSEA. The V and J ends lost 3 bases and 7 bases, in that order; junction bases with no gene match: 5. This CDR3 comprises 14 residues. In DNA form, the CDR3 reads TGCAGCGTTGAGGCTAGCGGGGGGGCGTATACGCAGTATTTT. Residues: CSVEASGGAYTQYF.

This clonotype was counted a few times. The V call is TRBV6-2 or TRBV6-3, the J call TRBJ2-3, with D unclear. Germline CDR1 and CDR2: MNHEY and SVGEGT. V lost 2 bases and J 4 bases, leaving 16 bases between the germline ends. CDR3 length equals 16 residues. This CDR3 is CASSYPPGESSDTQYF. Here the CDR3 DNA reads TGTGCCAGCAGTTACCCGCCGGGCGAGTCCTCAGATACGCAGTATTTT.

This clonotype showed up many times. A junction end diverges from the germline sequence, so it may reflect a read error. J is TRBJ2-1 and V is TRBV5-1; 7 bases fit TRBD2. This CDR3 spans 14 amino acids. Germline lookup yields CDR1 SGHRS and CDR2 YFSETQ. CDR3 residues: CASSLGGSYNEQFF. The CDR3 bases are TGTGCCAGCAGCTTGGGCGGGAGCTACAATGAGCAGTTCTTC.

The gene calls are TRBV4-1 and TRBJ1-6; 7 nucleotides align to TRBD1. The CDR3 contains 15 residues. J gave up 9 bases and V 1 base, and 6 bases lay outside the gene matches. The V gene's germline CDR1 is MGHRA and CDR2 YSYEKL. CDR3 amino acids: CASSQGNRGFSPLHF. The CDR3 DNA follows: TGCGCCAGCAGCCAAGGTAACAGGGGTTTTTCACCCCTCCACTTT.

V gene TRBV6-5 combines with J gene TRBJ2-7, with a possible D match to TRBD1 (5 bases). V was clipped by 7 bases and J by 5 bases, with 9 bases between them. CDR3 size: 11 residues. From germline, CDR1 is MNHEY and CDR2 SVGAGI. This chain's CDR3 is CASTVGDEQYF. CDR3 bases: TGTGCCAGCACTGTAGGGGACGAGCAGTACTTC.

This clonotype was observed many times. This sequence joins TRBV11-2 and TRBJ1-4; D remains ambiguous. The J call is in doubt because the DNA end fits TRBJ2-2 better. The CDR3 sequence is 13 residues long. Germline loops: CDR1 SGHAT, CDR2 FQNNGV. DNA for the CDR3: TGTGCCAGCAGCTTAGTTAGGAAGAAGGAGCTGTTTTTT. It specifies CASSLVRKKELFF.

This clonotype was recorded a few times. The chain combines TRBV20-1 with TRBJ2-5, with 10 bases lining up with TRBD2. After removal of 5 bases from V and 5 bases from J, the junction contained 17 bases not matched to a gene. Looked up from germline, CDR1 is DFQATT and CDR2 is SNEGSKA (reference sequence). This CDR3 is built from 17 residues. CDR3 nucleotide sequence: TGCAGTGCTCGTAGCGGGGGGCGTTGGGAAGTCCGCGAGACCCAGTACTTC. Translation: CSARSGGRWEVRETQYF.

There are a few counts of this clonotype. The chain couples TRBV2 to TRBJ1-2, with a possible D match to TRBD1 (6 bases). V lost 4 bases and J lost 6, with 15 bases in between. The CDR3 extends over 14 amino acids. Germline V gene lookup returns CDR1 SNHLY and CDR2 FYNNEI. The CDR3 spells CASSAGTPTDGYTF. The CDR3 DNA sequence: TGTGCCAGCAGTGCCGGGACACCGACTGATGGCTACACCTTC.

This clonotype came up a few times. As DNA, the CDR3 is TGTGCCAGCGCCAGGGCCTCCTATAATTCACCCCTCCACTTT. It specifies CASARASYNSPLHF. The chain employs TRBV27 and TRBJ1-6, with D possibly TRBD1 on 5 matching bases. With 8 bases removed from V and 0 bases from J, the gap between germline ends came to 8 bases. The CDR3 has 14 residues. Per germline, CDR1 MNHEY and CDR2 SMNVEV (reference sequence).

The sample holds many counts of this clonotype. Written as DNA, the CDR3 is TGTGCCAGCAGTCACGGGACCAGCACAGATACGCAGTATTTT. Protein product: CASSHGTSTDTQYF. This chain links TRBV6-5 with TRBJ2-3; D might be TRBD1 or TRBD2, each matching 5 bases. The CDR3 totals 14 residues. From germline, CDR1 is MNHEY and CDR2 SVGAGI. Trimming removed 5 bases at V and 0 bases at J, with 9 bases between.

This clonotype was found a few times. The rearrangement joins TRBV30 to TRBJ1-1; D call uncertain. V lost 0 bases to trimming and J lost 8 bases, with 10 bases between them. The CDR3 is 12 amino acids. Germline lookup yields CDR1 GTSNPN and CDR2 SVGIG (reference sequence). CDR3 bases: TGTGCCTGGAGTGTTTTAAGCAACGAAGCTTTCTTT. Translation gives CAWSVLSNEAFF.

V is TRBV6-4 and J is TRBJ2-2; 10 bases match TRBD2. CDR1 and CDR2 (germline): MRHNA, SNTAGT. Trimming at V came to 3 bases and at J to 3 bases, leaving 7 bases not matched to a gene. There are 17 residues in the CDR3. The CDR3 DNA follows: TGTGCCAGCAGTGAATCTAGCGGGGGATCGGACACCGGGGAGCTGTTTTTT. Translated, it gives CASSESSGGSDTGELFF.